Sequencing of this T cell receptor beta chain was carried out in a study of Ad26.COV2.S vaccination and SARS-CoV-2 variants. This CDR3 is 12 amino acids long. Trimming removed 4 bases from V and 2 bases from J, with 6 bases in between. Germline CDR1 reads SGHNT; CDR2 reads YYREEE (reference sequence). This clone was observed a few times. The table came from immunoSEQ multiplex PCR; TCRdb's copy has only in-frame clones and leaves some out. The sample lists 350,000 to 450,000 clones, 92% occurring once. Noted treatment: about 20 received Ad26.COV2.S at low or high dose, single or two shots; 5 received placebo; per-sample allocation not given. Following the first vaccine or placebo injection, samples were taken on day 63.

Here the sequenced sample was peripheral blood, taken in a trial of Ad26.COV2.S vaccine versus placebo. V is TRBV5-4 and J is TRBJ1-1; D call uncertain. This sequence was found in a person between 18 and 59 years old who received the Ad26.COV2.S COVID-19 vaccine or a placebo. CDR3 DNA: TGTGCCAGCAGCCCGTATAACACTGAAGCTTTCTTT. It codes for CASSPYNTEAFF. The variable domain in full, with the rest retrieved from reference TRBV5-4 and TRBJ1-1, is ETGVTQSPTHLIKTRGQQVTLRCSSQSGHNTVSWYQQALGQGPQFIFQYYREEENGRGNFPPRFSGLQFPNYSSELNVNALELDDSALYLCASSPYNTEAFFGQGTRLTVV.